This T cell receptor (beta chain) was retrieved from a study of T cell responses to AZD1222 COVID-19 vaccine. Study-wide results and limits: Nearly half of spike-specific TCRs reportedly go after variant regions that carry no mutations. Repertoire collection took place solely once the T cell response had peaked.

As concerns this clone: Its antigen is unidentified.

Measured with immunoSEQ multiplex PCR; TCRdb has only the in-frame clones, and not every one. The profile shows some 150,000 clones, 90% of them singletons. Germline V CDR1 and CDR2: SGHDT, YYEEEE. CDR3 length: 11 amino acids. Between the trimmed V and J ends, which lost 4 bases and 10 bases, there was a span of 11 bases. The rearrangement uses TRBV5-6 and TRBJ2-5; D gene uncertain. The starting material was peripheral blood, obtained on day 0 of AZD1222 vaccination. The TCR comes from an adult in good health. CDR3 sequence (DNA): TGTGCCAGCAGCCAAGGTCTCTTCCAGTACTTC. It is translated as CASSQGLFQYF.